This entry lists 11 T cell receptor beta chains sequenced from one sample in a study of blood T cell dynamics during melanoma immunotherapy. Measured with immunoSEQ multiplex PCR; TCRdb has only the in-frame clones, and not every one. The table includes over 6,500 clones, approximately 80% detected once. Time point: pre-treatment baseline. The sequencing here drew on blood, taken from a patient treated with checkpoint blockade. Receptors were obtained from a human donor with melanoma. Some clones in this sample may be carry-over from other donors' samples.

This chain links TRBV14 with TRBJ1-1; TRBD1 might be the D (6 bases). V shed 3 bases and J shed 5 bases, with 16 bases lying between them. Germline V gene sequence: CDR1 SGHDN, CDR2 FVKESK. This CDR3 is built from 15 residues. For the CDR3, the DNA is TGTGCCAGCAGCCATGGGGGGGCCCTTGGGACTGAAGCTTTCTTT. As protein: CASSHGGALGTEAFF.

V is TRBV27 and J is TRBJ2-2; 7 nucleotides line up with TRBD1. Looked up from germline, CDR1 is MNHEY and CDR2 is SMNVEV (reference sequence). CDR3 length: 13 amino acids. Losses at the gene ends were 2 bases for V and 7 bases for J; bases not matched to a gene: 1. CDR3 coding DNA: TGTGCCAGCAGTTTAAGGGGGCGCGGGGAGCTGTTTTTT. It codes for CASSLRGRGELFF.

The chain has TRBV27 and TRBJ2-1, with 7 bases aligning to TRBD1. Germline V gives CDR1 MNHEY, CDR2 SMNVEV (reference sequence). J lost 9 bases, V lost 3 bases, and 8 bases had no gene match. This CDR3 is 14 amino acids long. In DNA, the CDR3 is TGTGCCAGCAGTTTGGACAGGCAACTTGCTGAGCAGTTCTTC. Residues: CASSLDRQLAEQFF.

The chain couples TRBV2 to TRBJ2-7; D might be TRBD2 (6 bases). This CDR3 spans 16 amino acids. Trimming removed 2 bases from V and 3 bases from J, with 17 bases in between. Germline CDR1 and CDR2: SNHLY and FYNNEI. The CDR3 DNA is TGTGCCAGCAGTGAACCTCCATCGGGACTTAACTACGAGCAGTACTTC. The encoded protein is CASSEPPSGLNYEQYF. Full variable domain (outside the CDR3, taken from reference TRBV2 and TRBJ2-7): EPEVTQTPSHQVTQMGQEVILRCVPISNHLYFYWYRQILGQKVEFLVSFYNNEISEKSEIFDDQFSVERPDGSNFTLKIRSTKLEDSAMYFCASSEPPSGLNYEQYFGPGTRLTVT.

This chain connects TRBV4-1 to TRBJ2-1, with TRBD2 matching over 14 bases. V was clipped by 1 base and J by 5 bases; unmatched bases: 4. This CDR3 has 17 amino acids. Germline CDR1 and CDR2: MGHRA and YSYEKL. CDR3 protein: CASSQGLGLAGDNEQFF. CDR3 bases: TGCGCCAGCAGCCAAGGCCTGGGACTAGCGGGGGACAATGAGCAGTTCTTC.

This clone was observed a single time. J is TRBJ2-5 and V is TRBV10-3; D gene uncertain. This CDR3 contains 12 residues. The V gene lost 2 bases and the J gene lost 3 bases, with 4 bases spanning the gap. Germline-derived CDR1 and CDR2 are ENHRY and SYGVKD. The CDR3 spells CAISEGEETQYF. Written as DNA, the CDR3 is TGTGCCATCAGTGAGGGGGAAGAGACCCAGTACTTC.

This clone was found a few times. V and J are TRBV2 and TRBJ1-2; 7 bases match TRBD1. Germline V CDR1 and CDR2: SNHLY, FYNNEI. J gave up 4 bases and V 6 bases, and 8 bases lay outside the gene matches. This CDR3 has 14 amino acids. This chain's CDR3 is CASSEGALRYGYTF. The CDR3 coding sequence is TGTGCCAGCAGCGAGGGGGCATTGCGCTATGGCTACACCTTC.

This clone was picked up a small number of times. This chain uses TRBV11-2 with TRBJ1-3, with D possibly matching TRBD1 (5 bases). Trimming removed 5 bases at V and 0 bases at J, with 14 bases between. This CDR3 is 16 amino acids long. The germline V gene has CDR1 SGHAT and CDR2 FQNNGV. Here the CDR3 DNA reads TGTGCCAGCAGCCAAGAGACCAGGGTCTCTGGAAACACCATATATTTT. The encoded protein is CASSQETRVSGNTIYF.

This chain links TRBV5-1 with TRBJ2-1, with TRBD2 identical over 12 bases. The CDR3 has 16 residues. The germline gives CDR1 SGHRS, CDR2 YFSETQ. Trimming removed 4 bases from V and 4 bases from J; junction bases left unmatched: 6. In nucleotides, the CDR3 is TGCGCCAGCAGCGAGCGGACTAGCGGGACTTACAATGAGCAGTTCTTC. It encodes CASSERTSGTYNEQFF.

The CDR3 DNA reads TGTGCCAGCAGTTATGGTATGAACACTGAAGCTTTCTTT. It codes for CASSYGMNTEAFF. The rearrangement links TRBV6-6 to TRBJ1-1; no clear D. V was pared by 3 bases and J by 0 bases, with 5 bases between. The CDR3 totals 13 residues. The V gene's germline CDR1 is MNHNY and CDR2 SVGAGI (reference sequence).

This clone came up once. V is TRBV19 and J is TRBJ1-3, with D possibly matching TRBD1 (6 bases). V lost 10 bases and J 1 base, leaving 17 bases between the germline ends. CDR3 length: 15 amino acids. Germline lookup yields CDR1 LNHDA and CDR2 SQIVND (reference sequence). The CDR3 coding sequence is TGTGCCACCCATGACAGGCCACCGTCTGGAAACACCATATATTTT. Translated: CATHDRPPSGNTIYF.